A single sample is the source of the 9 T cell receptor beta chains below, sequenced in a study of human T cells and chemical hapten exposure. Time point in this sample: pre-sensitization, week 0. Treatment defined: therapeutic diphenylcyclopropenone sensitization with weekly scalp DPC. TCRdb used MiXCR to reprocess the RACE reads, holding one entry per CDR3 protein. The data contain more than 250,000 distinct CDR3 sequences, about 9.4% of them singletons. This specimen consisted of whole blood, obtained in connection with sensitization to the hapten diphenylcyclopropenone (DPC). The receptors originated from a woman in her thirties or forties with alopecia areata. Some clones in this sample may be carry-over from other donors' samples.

This CDR3 reads CASSLEVASYEQYF. CDR3 DNA sequence: TGCGCCAGCAGCTTGGAAGTGGCCTCCTACGAGCAGTACTTC. The chain links TRBV5-1 to TRBJ2-7; no reliable D call. Trimming took off 0 bases at V and 0 bases at J, with 7 bases between the two ends. The CDR3 runs 14 residues. Germline-derived CDR1 and CDR2 are SGHRS and YFSETQ.

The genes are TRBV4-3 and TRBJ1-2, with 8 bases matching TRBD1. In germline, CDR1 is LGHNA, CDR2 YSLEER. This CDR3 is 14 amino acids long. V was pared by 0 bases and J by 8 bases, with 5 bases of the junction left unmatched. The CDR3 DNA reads TGCGCCAGCAGCCAAGAGGCAGGGGGCAACGGCTACACCTTC. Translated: CASSQEAGGNGYTF.

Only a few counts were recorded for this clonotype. The CDR3 here is CAISESLLAPETQYF. CDR3 in DNA: TGTGCCATCAGTGAGTCGTTGCTTGCCCCGGAGACCCAGTACTTC. The genes are TRBV10-3 and TRBJ2-5; D not certain. Germline values: CDR1 ENHRY, CDR2 SYGVKD. The CDR3 consists of 15 residues. Deletions cut 0 bases from V and 5 bases from J, with 13 bases between.

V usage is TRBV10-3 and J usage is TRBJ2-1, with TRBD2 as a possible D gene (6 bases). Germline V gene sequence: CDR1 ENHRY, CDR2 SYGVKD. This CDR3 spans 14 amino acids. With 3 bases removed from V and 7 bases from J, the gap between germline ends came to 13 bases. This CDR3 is CAISDNSGGNEQFF. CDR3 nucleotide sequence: TGTGCCATCAGTGATAATAGCGGTGGAAATGAGCAGTTCTTC.

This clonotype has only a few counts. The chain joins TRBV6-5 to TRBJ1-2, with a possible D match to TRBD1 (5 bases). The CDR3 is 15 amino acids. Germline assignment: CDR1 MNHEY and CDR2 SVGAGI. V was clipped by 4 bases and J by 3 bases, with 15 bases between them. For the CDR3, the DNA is TGTGCCAGCAGTTCCCCAAGGGGATCGGACTATGGCTACACCTTC. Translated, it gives CASSSPRGSDYGYTF.

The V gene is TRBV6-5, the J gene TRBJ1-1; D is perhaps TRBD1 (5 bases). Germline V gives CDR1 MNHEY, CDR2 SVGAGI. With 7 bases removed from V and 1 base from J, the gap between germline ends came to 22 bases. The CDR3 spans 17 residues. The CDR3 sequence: CASTLYPIGQGNTEAFF. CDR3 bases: TGTGCCAGCACCCTCTACCCGATAGGGCAGGGGAACACTGAAGCTTTCTTT.

CDR3 in amino acids: CASSLDRDHEQYF. CDR3 DNA sequence: TGTGCCAGCAGTTTAGACAGGGATCACGAGCAGTACTTC. J is TRBJ2-7 and V is TRBV12-3 or TRBV12-4, with D possibly matching TRBD1 (6 bases). This CDR3 has 13 residues. The V gene lost 1 base and the J gene lost 5 bases, with 9 bases spanning the gap.

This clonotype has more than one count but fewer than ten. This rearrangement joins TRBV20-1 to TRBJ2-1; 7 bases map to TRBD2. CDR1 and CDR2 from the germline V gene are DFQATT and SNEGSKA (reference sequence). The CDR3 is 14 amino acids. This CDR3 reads CSYPPQAGTGEQFF. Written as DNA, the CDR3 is TGCAGCTACCCTCCGCAAGCGGGAACGGGCGAGCAGTTCTTC.

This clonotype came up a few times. CDR3 nucleotide sequence: TGTGCCACCAGTGTTTCCGATGGCGGGAGGGCAGATACGCAGTATTTT. This codes for CATSVSDGGRADTQYF. The genes are TRBV24-1 and TRBJ2-3, with TRBD2 matching over 9 bases. Germline values: CDR1 KGHDR, CDR2 SFDVKD. The CDR3 consists of 16 residues. Germline trimming cut 5 bases from V and 4 bases from J; bases unmatched to any gene: 9.